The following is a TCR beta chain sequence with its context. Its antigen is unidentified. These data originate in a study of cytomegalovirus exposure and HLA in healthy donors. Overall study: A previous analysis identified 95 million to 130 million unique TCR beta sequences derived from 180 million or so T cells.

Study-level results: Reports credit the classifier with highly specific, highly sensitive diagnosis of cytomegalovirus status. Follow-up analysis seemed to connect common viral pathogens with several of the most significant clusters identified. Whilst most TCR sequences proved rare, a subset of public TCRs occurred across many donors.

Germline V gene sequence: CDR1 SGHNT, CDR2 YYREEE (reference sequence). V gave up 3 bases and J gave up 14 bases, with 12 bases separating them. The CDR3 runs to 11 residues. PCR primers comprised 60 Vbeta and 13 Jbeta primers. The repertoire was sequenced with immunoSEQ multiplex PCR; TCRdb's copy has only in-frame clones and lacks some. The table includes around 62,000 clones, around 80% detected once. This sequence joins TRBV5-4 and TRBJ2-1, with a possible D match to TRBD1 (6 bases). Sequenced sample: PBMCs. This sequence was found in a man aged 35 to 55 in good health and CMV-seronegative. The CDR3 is CASSSGVVEFF. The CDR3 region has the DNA TGTGCCAGCAGCTCAGGGGTCGTAGAGTTCTTC.